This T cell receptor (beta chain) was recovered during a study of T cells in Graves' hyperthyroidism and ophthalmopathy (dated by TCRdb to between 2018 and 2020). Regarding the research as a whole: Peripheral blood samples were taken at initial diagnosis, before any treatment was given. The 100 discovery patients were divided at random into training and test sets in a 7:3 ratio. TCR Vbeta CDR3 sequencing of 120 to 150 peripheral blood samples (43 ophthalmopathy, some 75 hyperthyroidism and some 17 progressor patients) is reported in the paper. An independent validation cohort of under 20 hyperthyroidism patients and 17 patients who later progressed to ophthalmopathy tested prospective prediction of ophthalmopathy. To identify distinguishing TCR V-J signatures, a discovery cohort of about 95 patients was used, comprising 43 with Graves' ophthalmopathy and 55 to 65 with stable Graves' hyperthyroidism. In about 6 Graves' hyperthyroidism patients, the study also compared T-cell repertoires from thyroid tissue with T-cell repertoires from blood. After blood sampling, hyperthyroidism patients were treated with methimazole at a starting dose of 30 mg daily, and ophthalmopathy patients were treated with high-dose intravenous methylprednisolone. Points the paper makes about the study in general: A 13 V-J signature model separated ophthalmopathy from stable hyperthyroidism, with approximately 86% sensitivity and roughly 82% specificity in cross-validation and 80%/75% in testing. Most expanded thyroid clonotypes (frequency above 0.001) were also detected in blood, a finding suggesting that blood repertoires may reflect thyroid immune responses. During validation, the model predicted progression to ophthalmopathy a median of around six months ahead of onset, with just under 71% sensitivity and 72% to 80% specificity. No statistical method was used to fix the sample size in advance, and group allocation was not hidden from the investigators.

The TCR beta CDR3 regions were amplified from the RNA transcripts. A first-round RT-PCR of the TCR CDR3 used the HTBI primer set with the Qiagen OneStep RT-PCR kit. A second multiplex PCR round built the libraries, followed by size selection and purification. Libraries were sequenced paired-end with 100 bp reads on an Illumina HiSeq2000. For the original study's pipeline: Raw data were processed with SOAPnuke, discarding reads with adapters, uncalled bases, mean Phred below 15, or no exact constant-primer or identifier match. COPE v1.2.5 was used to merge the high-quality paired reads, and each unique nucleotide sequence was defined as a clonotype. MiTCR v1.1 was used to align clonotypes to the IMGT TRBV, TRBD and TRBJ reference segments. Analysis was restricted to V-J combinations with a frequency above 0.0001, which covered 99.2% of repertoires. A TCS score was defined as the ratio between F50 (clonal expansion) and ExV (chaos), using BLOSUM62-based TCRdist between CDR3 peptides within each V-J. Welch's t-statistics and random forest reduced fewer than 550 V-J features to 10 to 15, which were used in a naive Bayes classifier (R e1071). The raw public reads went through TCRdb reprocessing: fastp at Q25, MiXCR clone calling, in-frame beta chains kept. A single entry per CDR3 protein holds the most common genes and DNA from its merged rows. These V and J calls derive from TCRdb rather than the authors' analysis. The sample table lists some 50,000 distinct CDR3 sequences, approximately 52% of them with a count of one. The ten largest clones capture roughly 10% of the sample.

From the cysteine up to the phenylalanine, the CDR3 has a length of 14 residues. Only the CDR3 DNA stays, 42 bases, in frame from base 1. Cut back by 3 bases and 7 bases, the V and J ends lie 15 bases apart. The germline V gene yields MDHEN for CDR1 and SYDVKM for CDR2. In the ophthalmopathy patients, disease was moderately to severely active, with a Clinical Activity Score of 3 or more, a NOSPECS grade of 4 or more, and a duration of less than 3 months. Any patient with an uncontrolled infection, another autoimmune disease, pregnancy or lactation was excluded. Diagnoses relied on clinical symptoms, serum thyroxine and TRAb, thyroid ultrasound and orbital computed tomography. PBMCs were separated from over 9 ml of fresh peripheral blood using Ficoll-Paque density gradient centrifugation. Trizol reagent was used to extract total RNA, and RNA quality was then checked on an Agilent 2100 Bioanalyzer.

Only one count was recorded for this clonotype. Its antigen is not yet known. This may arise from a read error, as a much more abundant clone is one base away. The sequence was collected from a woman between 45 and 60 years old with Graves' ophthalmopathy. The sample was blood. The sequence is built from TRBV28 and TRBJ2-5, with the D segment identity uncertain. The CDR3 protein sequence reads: CASSFMVKLGTQYF. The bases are TGTGCCAGCAGTTTCATGGTTAAGTTGGGGACCCAGTACTTC.